The rows below give T cell receptor beta chains drawn from one sample of a study of long-term antiretroviral therapy in people with HIV. Assay used: immunoSEQ multiplex PCR; TCRdb lists only in-frame clones, some missing. This sample has around 19,000 clones; 70% to 90% occur once, and the top ten carry 3.3%. This material consisted of unsorted PBMCs, taken approximately 2.5 years after starting antiretroviral therapy. Receptors were obtained from a woman aged 45-59 years with HIV. CDR3s include the opening cysteine and the closing phenylalanine or tryptophan. A D gene is named only where the DNA matches it firmly. Clone size is shown for a subset of rows, as once, few, many or a class of expanded clone.

clone size,J gene,D gene,CDR3 length,V gene,CDR3 protein,CDR3 DNA
-,TRBJ1-2,-,13,TRBV27,CASSLQSGYGYTF,TGTGCCAGCAGTTTACAGAGCGGGTATGGCTACACCTTC
-,TRBJ2-5,TRBD2,14,TRBV9,CASSHGLGAETQYF,TGTGCCAGCAGCCATGGACTAGGGGCAGAGACCCAGTACTTC
once,TRBJ2-3,TRBD2,18,TRBV6-1,CASSEAWGLAGVSDTQYF,TGTGCCAGCAGTGAAGCCTGGGGCTTAGCGGGAGTCTCAGATACGCAGTATTTT
-,TRBJ2-1,-,15,TRBV14,CASSQVRDPYNEQFF,TGTGCCAGCAGCCAAGTACGGGATCCCTACAATGAGCAGTTCTTC
-,TRBJ2-1,-,17,TRBV5-1,CASSSTTGFGLYNEQFF,TGCGCCAGCAGCTCAACGACGGGGTTCGGCCTTTACAATGAGCAGTTCTTC
-,TRBJ2-1,-,16,TRBV7-6,CASSLVVADSYNEQFF,TGTGCCAGCAGCTTAGTTGTAGCGGACTCCTACAATGAGCAGTTCTTC
-,TRBJ1-4,-,14,TRBV14,CASSHGQINEKLFF,TGTGCCAGCAGCCACGGACAGATAAATGAAAAACTGTTTTTT
once,TRBJ1-2,-,12,TRBV2,CASNSPDGGYTF,TGTGCCAGCAACTCCCCAGACGGGGGCTACACCTTC
-,TRBJ2-3,-,10,TRBV20-1,CSSRTDTQYF,TGCAGTAGCCGTACAGATACGCAGTATTTT
-,TRBJ1-2,-,14,TRBV6-5,CASSTRDANYGYTF,TGTGCCAGCAGTACCCGGGACGCTAACTATGGCTACACCTTC
-,TRBJ1-1,TRBD1,16,TRBV4-3,CASSPLKGALDAEAFF,TGCGCCAGCAGCCCGCTTAAGGGGGCGCTTGACGCTGAAGCTTTCTTT
-,TRBJ2-2,-,12,TRBV10-3,CAISETGGELFF,TGTGCCATCAGTGAGACAGGTGGGGAGCTGTTTTTT
once,TRBJ2-3,-,12,TRBV7-2,CASSRYTDTQYF,TGTGCCAGCAGCCGATACACAGATACGCAGTATTTT
-,TRBJ2-1,TRBD2,21,TRBV19,CASSTPLTSGRALTTHNEQFF,TGTGCCAGTAGTACCCCATTGACTAGCGGGAGGGCCCTGACCACACACAATGAGCAGTTCTTC
once,TRBJ2-2,-,11,TRBV9,CASSDPGELFF,TGTGCCAGCAGCGATCCCGGGGAGCTGTTTTTT
-,TRBJ2-7,-,13,TRBV6-1,CATLRDGTYEQYF,TGTGCCACCTTGCGGGACGGAACCTACGAGCAGTACTTC
once,TRBJ2-7,-,17,TRBV7-9,CASSLRRGAAGVYEQYF,TGTGCCAGCAGCTTACGCAGAGGGGCGGCTGGGGTATACGAGCAGTACTTC
once,TRBJ2-7,-,15,TRBV5-1,CASSWGNSGSYEQYF,TGCGCCAGCAGCTGGGGAAATAGCGGTAGTTACGAGCAGTACTTC
-,TRBJ1-2,TRBD1,14,TRBV19,CASSPGQGNYGYTF,TGTGCCAGTAGTCCTGGACAGGGCAACTATGGCTACACCTTC
-,TRBJ2-7,-,14,TRBV13,CASTLRDGNYEQYF,TGTGCCAGCACCCTAAGGGACGGCAACTACGAGCAGTACTTC
-,TRBJ2-2,-,13,TRBV30,CAWSRGFHGELFF,TGTGCCTGGAGTAGGGGGTTCCACGGGGAGCTGTTTTTT
-,TRBJ2-5,-,14,TRBV5-1,CASSLVGGSETQYF,TGCGCCAGCAGCTTGGTGGGGGGTTCGGAGACCCAGTACTTC
-,TRBJ2-7,-,14,TRBV28,CASNQPGLLYEQYF,TGTGCCAGCAATCAACCGGGACTGTTGTACGAGCAGTACTTC
-,TRBJ2-7,TRBD1,14,TRBV6-5,CATSEGTGTYEQYF,TGTGCCACCTCAGAGGGGACAGGGACCTACGAGCAGTACTTC
-,TRBJ1-1,TRBD1,15,TRBV18,CASSRPDRGRTEAFF,TGTGCCAGCTCACGGCCGGACAGGGGGCGAACTGAAGCTTTCTTT
-,TRBJ1-5,-,15,TRBV7-8,CASSLGQNSNQPQHF,TGTGCCAGCAGCTTAGGGCAGAATAGCAATCAGCCCCAGCATTTT
-,TRBJ2-6,TRBD1,18,TRBV25-1,CASSDKGRGRSGANVLTF,TGTGCCAGCAGTGACAAAGGCAGGGGGCGTTCTGGGGCCAACGTCCTGACTTTC
-,TRBJ1-1,-,15,TRBV6-5,CASSYSTFMNTEAFF,TGTGCCAGCAGTTACTCAACCTTTATGAACACTGAAGCTTTCTTT
-,TRBJ1-1,-,16,TRBV4-1,CASSQGRYRSATEAFF,TGCGCCAGCAGCCAAGGGCGCTACAGGTCCGCCACTGAAGCTTTCTTT
-,TRBJ1-5,-,13,TRBV6-5,CASSYSRNQPQHF,TGTGCCAGCAGTTACTCGAGGAATCAGCCCCAGCATTTT
-,TRBJ2-3,TRBD1,15,TRBV5-1,CASSLGQGAADTQYF,TGCGCCAGCAGCTTAGGACAGGGGGCCGCAGATACGCAGTATTTT
once,TRBJ2-1,TRBD2,18,TRBV2,CASSELRISGSSYNEQFF,TGTGCCAGCAGTGAATTAAGAATAAGCGGGAGCTCCTACAATGAGCAGTTCTTC
few,TRBJ1-5,-,13,TRBV18,CATSDSRDQPQHF,TGTGCCACCTCGGACAGCAGAGATCAGCCCCAGCATTTT
-,TRBJ2-2,-,17,TRBV7-2,CASSLDGAQGATGELFF,TGTGCCAGCAGCTTAGATGGAGCGCAGGGAGCGACGGGGGAGCTGTTTTTT
-,TRBJ2-2,TRBD2,17,TRBV10-3,CAISDKAGGPGPGELFF,TGTGCCATCAGTGATAAGGCGGGAGGGCCCGGTCCCGGGGAGCTGTTTTTT
-,TRBJ1-1,-,12,TRBV28,CASSLRGTEAFF,TGTGCCAGCAGTTTGAGGGGAACTGAAGCTTTCTTT
-,TRBJ1-1,-,14,TRBV6-5,CASSYQKLNTEAFF,TGTGCCAGCAGTTACCAGAAACTGAACACTGAAGCTTTCTTT
-,TRBJ2-5,TRBD2,16,TRBV29-1,CSVELPSGREGETQYF,TGCAGCGTTGAATTACCTAGCGGGAGGGAAGGCGAGACCCAGTACTTC
-,TRBJ2-7,TRBD2,16,TRBV6-5,CASSYARTGGLYEQYF,TGTGCCAGCAGTTACGCGAGGACGGGAGGGCTCTACGAGCAGTACTTC
-,TRBJ2-7,-,13,TRBV5-4,CASSPDVDYEQYF,TGTGCCAGCAGCCCCGATGTTGACTACGAGCAGTACTTC
-,TRBJ2-5,-,14,TRBV28,CASRPGLSQETQYF,TGTGCCAGCAGACCCGGACTCAGTCAAGAGACCCAGTACTTC
-,TRBJ1-2,-,12,TRBV28,CASSLMSYGYTF,TGTGCCAGCAGTTTAATGTCCTATGGCTACACCTTC
-,TRBJ1-3,-,14,TRBV6-5,CASNSFGSGNTIYF,TGTGCCAGCAATTCATTCGGGTCGGGGAACACCATATATTTT
-,TRBJ2-7,-,14,TRBV27,CASRSQGGTYEQYF,TGTGCCAGCAGGTCACAGGGAGGGACCTACGAGCAGTACTTC
-,TRBJ2-3,TRBD1,13,TRBV29-1,CSETGDRTDTQYF,TGCAGCGAAACAGGGGATCGTACAGATACGCAGTATTTT
-,TRBJ1-1,-,13,TRBV6-1,CASNPRTRGEAFF,TGTGCCAGCAATCCTAGAACCAGGGGTGAAGCTTTCTTT
-,TRBJ2-7,TRBD2,14,TRBV19,CASSSSGSSYEQYF,TGTGCCAGTAGTTCTAGCGGGAGTTCCTACGAGCAGTACTTC
-,TRBJ1-1,TRBD1,12,TRBV28,CASRGQGLEAFF,TGTGCCAGCCGAGGACAGGGCCTTGAAGCTTTCTTT
-,TRBJ1-3,-,13,TRBV14,CASSQEWRNTIYF,TGTGCCAGCAGCCAAGAGTGGAGAAACACCATATATTTT
-,TRBJ2-3,-,16,TRBV7-2,CASSLQGGRSTDTQYF,TGTGCCAGCAGCTTACAAGGCGGCAGGAGCACAGATACGCAGTATTTT
-,TRBJ2-5,TRBD2,14,TRBV27,CASSSLADQETQYF,TGTGCCAGCAGTTCGCTAGCGGACCAAGAGACCCAGTACTTC
-,TRBJ1-1,-,14,TRBV7-2,CASSTLPMNTEAFF,TGTGCCAGCAGCACACTACCCATGAACACTGAAGCTTTCTTT
-,TRBJ2-7,-,15,TRBV4-3,CASSQDPGVSYEQYF,TGCGCCAGCAGCCAAGATCCAGGCGTCTCCTACGAGCAGTACTTC
-,TRBJ2-1,TRBD1,14,TRBV10-3,CANGRTGPDNEQFF,TGTGCCAACGGCAGGACAGGGCCCGACAATGAGCAGTTCTTC
-,TRBJ2-7,-,15,TRBV19,CASSIGQGPTYEQYF,TGTGCCAGTAGTATAGGGCAGGGCCCTACCTACGAGCAGTACTTC